This TCR beta chain was identified during a study of cytotoxic CD8 clonotypes in ibrutinib-treated CLL. Study-wide context: The subjects consisted of about a dozen relapsed/refractory and roughly 15 treatment-naive individuals, with about 17 IGHV unmutated. Partial response was seen in 25 or so patients and complete response in 2; after median around 5.5 years, approximately 14 stayed remitted, about 12 progressed. Regarding the study as a whole: Against age-matched healthy donors, baseline clonality ran higher and tracked circulating CD8+ T-cell counts. In sustained-remission versus progressing patients, sampling times differed.

CDR1 and CDR2 (germline): SGHRS, YFSETQ. The CDR3 runs to 16 residues. The germline V and J ends were trimmed by 0 bases and 0 bases, with 10 bases remaining between them. Concerning this clone: No antigen is known for it.

Sequencing used immunoSEQ multiplex PCR; TCRdb keeps in-frame clones, though not all of them. The data contain roughly 47,000 clones, roughly 53% of them seen just once; the ten biggest clones take up approximately 32%. Sequences were derived from PBMCs, sampled after 12 months of ibrutinib treatment. The receptor was isolated from a human donor with chronic lymphocytic leukemia. This chain uses TRBV5-1 with TRBJ2-4; D might be TRBD1 (5 bases). The CDR3 region is CASSLEQAIAKNIQYF. The CDR3 nucleotides are TGCGCCAGCAGCTTGGAACAGGCCATAGCCAAAAACATTCAGTACTTC.